The clone carrying this T cell receptor beta chain was seen more than once but under ten times. Antigen specificity is unknown. Included in the TCR beta cDNA libraries were unique molecular identifiers. A population of roughly 0.9 to 11 million T cells gave rise to roughly 0.5 million cDNA molecules. TCRdb reprocessed the PCR reads via MiXCR and lists one record per CDR3 protein. This sample has 750,000 to 950,000 distinct CDR3 sequences, with roughly 50% found just once. This sample was taken from a study of post-analysis software for immune sequencing data. The overall study: There were relapsing-remitting, secondary progressive and progressive-relapsing multiple sclerosis among the disease courses included.

Findings and limits, study-wide: Same-batch preparations were strongly co-clustered by F measure. Multiple sclerosis was associated with a significant reduction in normalized Chao1 diversity relative to controls.

Sequencing was carried out using blood. The receptor's source is a girl between 10 and 17 years old with multiple sclerosis.

In nucleotides, the CDR3 is TGCAGCGTTGAAGAGTGGGACAGGGTCCAAGAGACCCAGTACTTC. Protein: CSVEEWDRVQETQYF. The chain joins TRBV29-1 to TRBJ2-5, with TRBD1 matching 9 bases. V dropped 0 bases and J dropped 1; count of bases not matched to a gene: 3. In germline, CDR1 is SQVTM, CDR2 ANQGSEA. CDR3 length: 15 residues. Filled out from reference TRBV29-1 and TRBJ2-5, the complete variable domain reads SAVISQKPSRDICQRGTSLTIQCQVDSQVTMMFWYRQQPGQSLTLIATANQGSEATYESGFVIDKFPISRPNLTFSTLTVSNMSPEDSSIYLCSVEEWDRVQETQYFGPGTRLLVL.